This TCR beta chain was obtained from a study of T cell repertoires in cytomegalovirus infection (dated by TCRdb to between 2018 and 2020). In terms of the full investigation: The HLA type of each donor mattered for the analysis, because public TCR beta signatures pointed to carriage of CMV infection along with the matching HLA type.

On the study overall, not on this receptor specifically: In both this cohort and an independent roughly 350-donor cohort, the cumulative frequency of public TCR beta family members distinguished carriers of CMV infection plus the relevant HLA type. The ex vivo response was dominated by HLA-C-restricted CMV-specific TCR beta clonotypes, which also provided the single most frequent clonotype in two of eight donors.

The germline V gene encodes CDR1 DFQATT and CDR2 SNEGSKA (reference sequence). Including cysteine and phenylalanine, the CDR3 has 13 amino acids. Only CDR3 DNA remains: 39 bases, in frame from the first base. At the junction V is shortened by 6 bases and J by 0 bases, with 11 bases in between. Remarks on this clonotype: It lacks a known antigen. No qualities accompany the bases; no much larger clone lies one base away.

TCRdb lists the instrument as Illumina HiSeq 1500. TCRdb ran its own pipeline on the public reads, namely fastp trimming at Q25 and MiXCR clone calling, and kept in-frame beta chains. Here each entry gathers all rows of one CDR3 protein and keeps the most common genes and DNA. The sample table lists roughly 250,000 distinct CDR3 sequences, 22% of them with a count of one. The ten largest clones capture around a sixth of the sample. Material: CD8+ T cells from PBMCs. The rearrangement joined TRBV20-1 to TRBJ1-1, with the D gene call left open. This TCR was recovered from a human donor in good health (CMV status not recorded). Some clones in this sample may be carry-over from other donors' samples. In nucleotides, the sequence is TGCAGTGCCGAGGTCGAGATGAACACTGAAGCTTTCTTT. The encoded protein is CSAEVEMNTEAFF.